These 20 T cell receptor beta chains came from one sample sequenced in a study of OX40 agonist ivuxolimab in advanced cancers. The repertoire was sequenced with immunoSEQ multiplex PCR; TCRdb's copy has only in-frame clones and lacks some. The sample has roughly 48,000 clones; approximately 90% are singletons. The material was CD4+ or CD8+ T cells sorted from blood, obtained in a trial of the OX40 agonist ivuxolimab. Receptors originate from an adult with an advanced solid tumor such as melanoma, head and neck, liver or kidney cancer.

The V and J genes are TRBV2 and TRBJ2-3; 7 positions agree with TRBD2. The V and J ends lost 6 bases and 2 bases, in that order; junction bases with no gene match: 11. Per germline, CDR1 SNHLY and CDR2 FYNNEI. This CDR3 comprises 16 residues. CDR3 coding DNA: TGTGCCAGCAGCCCACTCACTAGCGAGATCACAGATACGCAGTATTTT. This gives the protein CASSPLTSEITDTQYF.

V and J are TRBV11-2 and TRBJ2-1, with D possibly TRBD1 on 5 matching bases. The CDR3 is 15 amino acids. Deletions cut 5 bases from V and 2 bases from J, with 13 bases between. Germline V gene sequence: CDR1 SGHAT, CDR2 FQNNGV. The CDR3 nucleotides read TGTGCCAGCAGCCGCGGACCGGACACCTACAATGAGCAGTTCTTC. Amino acids: CASSRGPDTYNEQFF.

The CDR3 protein is CASSLATGTPTYEQYF. The CDR3 bases are TGTGCCAGCAGCTTGGCGACCGGGACACCGACCTACGAGCAGTACTTC. This rearrangement joins TRBV5-5 to TRBJ2-7, with D possibly TRBD1 on 6 matching bases. Trimming took off 0 bases at V and 2 bases at J, with 15 bases between the two ends. The CDR3 runs to 16 residues. In germline, CDR1 is SGHKS, CDR2 YYEKEE (reference sequence).

This chain uses TRBV7-7 with TRBJ2-1; D is perhaps TRBD2 (5 bases). The V end lost 5 bases, the J end lost 6 bases, and 11 bases lay between the germline ends. The CDR3 consists of 13 residues. Looked up from germline, CDR1 is SSHAT and CDR2 is FNYEAQ (reference sequence). CDR3 amino acids: CASSLGGLNEQFF. CDR3 sequence (DNA): TGTGCCAGCAGCCTGGGCGGGCTCAATGAGCAGTTCTTC.

The chain links TRBV11-2 to TRBJ2-5; TRBD2 matches 10 bases. The CDR3 loop spans 16 amino acids. J gave up 4 bases and V 0 bases, and 5 bases lay outside the gene matches. Germline V gives CDR1 SGHAT, CDR2 FQNNGV. This chain's CDR3 is CASSLDSSGGGETQYF. The CDR3 nucleotides are TGTGCCAGCAGCTTAGATTCTAGCGGGGGAGGAGAGACCCAGTACTTC.

The J gene is TRBJ2-7, the V gene TRBV7-9; D unresolved. Looked up from germline, CDR1 is SEHNR and CDR2 is FQNEAQ (reference sequence). Trimming cost V 7 bases and J 4 bases, with 17 bases left between them. The CDR3 extends over 14 amino acids. CDR3: CASIHKLGGYEQYF. The DNA of the CDR3 is TGTGCCAGCATCCACAAGTTGGGTGGATACGAGCAGTACTTC.

This clone was counted between two and nine times. The genes are TRBV28 and TRBJ2-1; 7 bases fit TRBD2. Trimming removed 2 bases from V and 9 bases from J; junction bases left unmatched: 7. The CDR3 is 14 residues long. Germline V gene sequence: CDR1 MDHEN, CDR2 SYDVKM. CDR3 sequence (DNA): TGTGCCAGCAGTTTAGTGGGGGGGTCCCGTGAGCAGTTCTTC. It specifies CASSLVGGSREQFF.

The chain joins TRBV7-8 to TRBJ1-6; D is unclear. Germline V gives CDR1 SGHVS, CDR2 FQNEAQ. Trimming removed 5 bases at V and 8 bases at J, with 16 bases between. CDR3 length equals 15 residues. CDR3 sequence reads: CASSPRRLVDSPLHF. CDR3 sequence (DNA): TGTGCCAGCAGCCCGCGGAGGTTGGTTGATTCACCCCTCCACTTT.

CDR3 coding DNA: TGTGCCTGGAGTGTGGGGGGGACTGAAGCTTTCTTT. Its protein product is CAWSVGGTEAFF. The gene calls are TRBV30 and TRBJ1-1; weak D call: TRBD1 (5 bases). The CDR3 has 12 residues. V was cut by 0 bases and J by 5 bases, with 7 bases left in between. CDR1 is GTSNPN, CDR2 SVGIG, per germline (reference sequence). The whole variable domain, filled in from reference TRBV30 and TRBJ1-1, reads SQTIHQWPATLVQPVGSPLSLECTVEGTSNPNLYWYRQAAGRGLQLLFYSVGIGQISSEVPQNLSASRPQDRQFILSSKKLLLSDSGFYLCAWSVGGTEAFFGQGTRLTVV.

This clone was counted once. This chain links TRBV5-1 with TRBJ2-7; no clear D. V dropped 0 bases and J dropped 3 bases, with 10 bases sitting between them. The CDR3 is made up of 14 amino acids. Germline V gene data show CDR1 as SGHRS and CDR2 as YFSETQ. The CDR3 DNA sequence: TGCGCCAGCAGCTTGGACCTGACAAACTACGAGCAGTACTTC. Amino acid sequence: CASSLDLTNYEQYF.

This chain links TRBV7-9 with TRBJ2-3; 8 positions agree with TRBD1. The germline V gene has CDR1 SEHNR and CDR2 FQNEAQ (reference sequence). The CDR3 covers 17 residues. V shed 2 bases and J 2 bases; nucleotides not matched to a gene: 9. The CDR3 coding sequence is TGTGCCAGCAGCTTACCAGGGGGCGCACCTTACACAGATACGCAGTATTTT. This encodes CASSLPGGAPYTDTQYF.

This chain joins TRBV4-3 and TRBJ2-6; 8 bases agree with TRBD2. V was pared by 1 base and J by 0 bases, with 17 bases of the junction left unmatched. This CDR3 is 22 amino acids long. In germline, CDR1 is LGHNA, CDR2 YSLEER. The CDR3 loop is CASSQAQGEVLAVDSGANVLTF. The CDR3 DNA reads TGCGCCAGCAGCCAAGCCCAGGGAGAGGTACTAGCGGTTGACTCTGGGGCCAACGTCCTGACTTTC.

J is TRBJ2-3 and V is TRBV4-3; D uncertain. V was trimmed by 0 bases and J by 2 bases, leaving 12 bases between them. The germline V gene has CDR1 LGHNA and CDR2 YSLEER. CDR3 length equals 16 residues. The CDR3 nucleotides read TGCGCCAGCAGCCAAGACGATGGGGTTCTCACAGATACGCAGTATTTT. Amino acids: CASSQDDGVLTDTQYF.

The CDR3 reads CATSAGDTYEQYF. In DNA form, the CDR3 reads TGTGCCACCTCGGCGGGGGACACTTACGAGCAGTACTTC. This chain connects TRBV6-4 to TRBJ2-7; D is perhaps TRBD2 (7 bases). CDR3 length: 13 residues. The germline V gene encodes CDR1 MRHNA and CDR2 SNTAGT. Trimming took off 10 bases at V and 4 bases at J, with 17 bases between the two ends.

V and J are TRBV27 and TRBJ2-3; the D is unclear. V lost 5 bases, J lost 2 bases, and 11 bases lay in between. CDR1 is MNHEY, CDR2 SMNVEV, per germline (reference sequence). This CDR3 is built from 14 residues. The DNA for the CDR3 is TGTGCCAGCAGTGAGGAGCGCCACACAGATACGCAGTATTTT. Translation: CASSEERHTDTQYF.

This chain uses TRBV7-9 with TRBJ1-2; D unclear. Germline V CDR1 and CDR2: SEHNR, FQNEAQ (reference sequence). This CDR3 is 14 amino acids long. Trimming removed 5 bases from V and 7 bases from J, with 17 bases in between. The CDR3 protein is CASSATDTVPGYTF. CDR3 sequence (DNA): TGTGCCAGCAGCGCTACAGACACGGTACCTGGCTACACCTTC. Full variable domain (rest looked up from reference TRBV7-9 and TRBJ1-2): DTGVSQNPRHKITKRGQNVTFRCDPISEHNRLYWYRQTLGQGPEFLTYFQNEAQLEKSRLLSDRFSAERPKGSFSTLEIQRTEQGDSAMYLCASSATDTVPGYTFGSGTRLTVV.

The V and J genes are TRBV4-1 and TRBJ2-2; 7 bases fit TRBD1. CDR1 is MGHRA and CDR2 is YSYEKL in the germline V gene. Losses at the gene ends were 1 base for V and 7 bases for J; bases not matched to a gene: 9. The CDR3 contains 16 residues. The CDR3 reads CASSQGQGVYGGELFF. CDR3 in DNA: TGCGCCAGCAGCCAAGGACAGGGAGTTTATGGCGGGGAGCTGTTTTTT.

V gene TRBV2 combines with J gene TRBJ1-5; the match to TRBD1 covers 9 bases. V lost 6 bases and J lost 3; bases outside the gene matches: 6. CDR1 is SNHLY and CDR2 is FYNNEI in the germline V gene. The CDR3 totals 15 residues. This CDR3 is CASRAGTGFNQPQHF. CDR3 sequence (DNA): TGTGCCAGCAGGGCCGGGACAGGGTTCAATCAGCCCCAGCATTTT.

The chain is built from TRBV7-2 and TRBJ2-3, with 7 bases identical to TRBD2. V was pared by 8 bases and J by 5 bases, with 7 bases of the junction left unmatched. CDR1 is SGHTA, CDR2 FQGNSA, per germline. The CDR3 is 13 residues long. The CDR3 bases are TGTGCCAGCCTCCTAGCGGCTGGAGATACGCAGTATTTT. It encodes CASLLAAGDTQYF.

This chain links TRBV6-5 with TRBJ2-2, with 9 bases that match TRBD2. This CDR3 has 15 amino acids. V shed 2 bases, J shed 6 bases, and the junction held 4 bases outside the gene matches. Germline V gene lookup returns CDR1 MNHEY and CDR2 SVGAGI. The CDR3 sequence is CASSYRAGGSGELFF. CDR3 nucleotide sequence: TGTGCCAGCAGTTACAGAGCGGGGGGTTCCGGGGAGCTGTTTTTT.